This is a list of T cell receptor beta chains from one sample in a study of T cell responses to AZD1222 COVID-19 vaccine. Measured with immunoSEQ multiplex PCR; TCRdb has only the in-frame clones, and not every one. The sample lists about 120,000 clones; 65% to 85% were seen once. This specimen was peripheral blood, taken on day 0 of AZD1222 vaccination. The receptors shown here come from an adult in good health. CDR3s include the opening cysteine and the closing phenylalanine or tryptophan. D genes are given only for firm matches. The size entry is marked missing in some rows and otherwise reads once, few, many or a size class.

abundance: NA; j_gene: TRBJ2-7; d_gene: TRBD2; v_gene: TRBV7-9; CDR3nt: TGTGCCAGCAGCTTGAGCGGGGGGGCCGGCGAGCAGTACTTC; CDR3aa: CASSLSGGAGEQYF
abundance: once; j_gene: TRBJ1-1; d_gene: NA; v_gene: TRBV5-6; CDR3nt: TGTGCCAGCAGCTTATATCAGGCCCTCATGAACACTGAAGCTTTCTTT; CDR3aa: CASSLYQALMNTEAFF
abundance: NA; j_gene: TRBJ2-3; d_gene: TRBD2; v_gene: TRBV9; CDR3nt: TGTGCCAGCAGCCCAAGAGGGCTAGCGGGGGGCACAGATACGCAGTATTTT; CDR3aa: CASSPRGLAGGTDTQYF
abundance: few; j_gene: TRBJ1-5; d_gene: NA; v_gene: TRBV2; CDR3nt: TGTGCCAGCAAAGGAGAGGGGAGTCAGCCCCAGCATTTT; CDR3aa: CASKGEGSQPQHF
abundance: once; j_gene: TRBJ1-5; d_gene: TRBD1; v_gene: TRBV28; CDR3nt: TGTGCCAGCAGGGACAGGAGATTGTATAGCAATCAGCCCCAGCATTTT; CDR3aa: CASRDRRLYSNQPQHF
abundance: NA; j_gene: TRBJ1-2; d_gene: NA; v_gene: TRBV7-9; CDR3nt: TGTGCCAGCAGCTTAGGGGATTATGGCTACACCTTC; CDR3aa: CASSLGDYGYTF
abundance: once; j_gene: TRBJ2-7; d_gene: NA; v_gene: TRBV5-6; CDR3nt: TGTGCCAGCTGGCTTAGCTATGGGCACGAGCAGTACTTC; CDR3aa: CASWLSYGHEQYF
abundance: NA; j_gene: TRBJ1-1; d_gene: NA; v_gene: TRBV7-9; CDR3nt: TGTGCCAGCACCGAGACTGTACAGGGACCTGAAGCTTTCTTT; CDR3aa: CASTETVQGPEAFF
abundance: NA; j_gene: TRBJ1-2; d_gene: NA; v_gene: TRBV4-3; CDR3nt: TGCGCCAGTTCCCGACAGGATCGTACGGGGGGCTACACCTTC; CDR3aa: CASSRQDRTGGYTF
abundance: NA; j_gene: TRBJ1-5; d_gene: NA; v_gene: TRBV7-9; CDR3nt: TGTGCCAGCGCGGGAGACAATCAGCCCCAGCATTTT; CDR3aa: CASAGDNQPQHF
abundance: NA; j_gene: TRBJ1-1; d_gene: NA; v_gene: TRBV18; CDR3nt: TGTGCCAGCTCCCCCGCCGGGGGGACTGAAGCTTTCTTT; CDR3aa: CASSPAGGTEAFF
abundance: NA; j_gene: TRBJ1-2; d_gene: NA; v_gene: TRBV9; CDR3nt: TGTGCCAGCAGCCAAGAGGAAGACTATGGCTACACCTTC; CDR3aa: CASSQEEDYGYTF
abundance: NA; j_gene: TRBJ2-3; d_gene: NA; v_gene: TRBV7-2; CDR3nt: TGTGCCAGCAGCGTCTCGGGCCCTCCAGATACGCAGTATTTT; CDR3aa: CASSVSGPPDTQYF
abundance: NA; j_gene: TRBJ2-1; d_gene: NA; v_gene: TRBV28; CDR3nt: TGTGCCAGCAGTTGGATCTTTCAAACCCCAAGCAATGAGCAGTTCTTC; CDR3aa: CASSWIFQTPSNEQFF
abundance: NA; j_gene: TRBJ2-5; d_gene: NA; v_gene: TRBV3-1/TRBV3-2; CDR3nt: TGTGCCAGCAGCCGTCGTCAGGGGGAGACCCAGTACTTC; CDR3aa: CASSRRQGETQYF
abundance: NA; j_gene: TRBJ2-7; d_gene: NA; v_gene: TRBV19; CDR3nt: TGTGCCAGTAGTATAACCCCCATGTTGCCGCAGGAGCAGTACTTC; CDR3aa: CASSITPMLPQEQYF
abundance: NA; j_gene: TRBJ2-2; d_gene: TRBD1; v_gene: TRBV3-1/TRBV3-2; CDR3nt: TGTGCCAGCAGCCATAGGACAGGGAACACCGGGGAGCTGTTTTTT; CDR3aa: CASSHRTGNTGELFF
abundance: once; j_gene: TRBJ1-4; d_gene: TRBD1; v_gene: TRBV6-5; CDR3nt: TGTGCCAGCAGTTCCAGGGGGCTCGTCGAAAAACTGTTTTTT; CDR3aa: CASSSRGLVEKLFF
abundance: NA; j_gene: TRBJ1-4; d_gene: NA; v_gene: TRBV7-2; CDR3nt: TGTGCCAGCAGCCCGAGGGTGGGTCTCGGTAATGAAAAACTGTTTTTT; CDR3aa: CASSPRVGLGNEKLFF
abundance: NA; j_gene: TRBJ1-2; d_gene: NA; v_gene: TRBV13; CDR3nt: TGTGCCAGCAGTTTTTTGGGGGGCAGGAGCTATGGCTACACCTTC; CDR3aa: CASSFLGGRSYGYTF
abundance: NA; j_gene: TRBJ1-1; d_gene: NA; v_gene: TRBV7-9; CDR3nt: TGTGCCAGCAGGTGGGGACAAGAGACCATGAACACTGAAGCTTTCTTT; CDR3aa: CASRWGQETMNTEAFF
abundance: few; j_gene: TRBJ2-1; d_gene: NA; v_gene: TRBV5-1; CDR3nt: TGCGCCAGCAGCTTGGCAGAAGATCTAGGGAATGAGCAGTTCTTC; CDR3aa: CASSLAEDLGNEQFF
abundance: NA; j_gene: TRBJ2-5; d_gene: TRBD2; v_gene: TRBV7-6; CDR3nt: TGTGCCAGCAGCCTAGGACTAGCGGGAGGAGAGACCCAGTACTTC; CDR3aa: CASSLGLAGGETQYF
abundance: NA; j_gene: TRBJ2-3; d_gene: NA; v_gene: TRBV19; CDR3nt: TGTGCCAGTAGTATGCCAGCCCGAGATACGCAGTATTTT; CDR3aa: CASSMPARDTQYF
abundance: NA; j_gene: TRBJ1-1; d_gene: NA; v_gene: TRBV10-3; CDR3nt: TGTGCCATCAGTGTTAACGGGAACCCCGGCCGTTTT; CDR3aa: CAISVNGNPGRF
abundance: NA; j_gene: TRBJ2-5; d_gene: TRBD2; v_gene: TRBV7-2; CDR3nt: TGTGCCAGCAGCTTCAACGGGGGGGTCAGAGAGACCCAGTACTTC; CDR3aa: CASSFNGGVRETQYF
abundance: NA; j_gene: TRBJ2-7; d_gene: TRBD1; v_gene: TRBV5-1; CDR3nt: TGCGCCAGCAGCTCTGGACAGGGAACTTACGAGCAGTACTTC; CDR3aa: CASSSGQGTYEQYF
abundance: NA; j_gene: TRBJ2-7; d_gene: TRBD1; v_gene: TRBV7-8; CDR3nt: TGTGCCAGCAGCTTGGGCGACAGGGTATACGAGCAGTACTTC; CDR3aa: CASSLGDRVYEQYF
abundance: NA; j_gene: TRBJ2-5; d_gene: NA; v_gene: TRBV7-8; CDR3nt: TGTGCCAGCAGCCAATACCGGGACGCCGAGACCCAGTACTTC; CDR3aa: CASSQYRDAETQYF
abundance: NA; j_gene: TRBJ1-1; d_gene: NA; v_gene: TRBV6-5; CDR3nt: TGTGCCAGCAGTCCAAAGGGGAACACTGAAGCTTTCTTT; CDR3aa: CASSPKGNTEAFF
abundance: NA; j_gene: TRBJ1-1; d_gene: TRBD1; v_gene: TRBV28; CDR3nt: TGTGCCAGCAGTTGGGGACAGTTGAACACTGAAGCTTTCTTT; CDR3aa: CASSWGQLNTEAFF
abundance: NA; j_gene: TRBJ2-3; d_gene: NA; v_gene: TRBV3-1/TRBV3-2; CDR3nt: TGTGCCAGCAGCCAGGGAGATACGCAGTATTTT; CDR3aa: CASSQGDTQYF
abundance: NA; j_gene: TRBJ1-2; d_gene: NA; v_gene: TRBV12-2; CDR3nt: TGTGCAAGTCGCTTAGGGCTCCCGACAGGGAGGTATGGCTACACCTTC; CDR3aa: CASRLGLPTGRYGYTF
abundance: NA; j_gene: TRBJ2-1; d_gene: NA; v_gene: TRBV3-1/TRBV3-2; CDR3nt: TGTGCCAGCAGCTCCCGGACTGGACGGAGCTCCTACAATGAGCAGTTCTTC; CDR3aa: CASSSRTGRSSYNEQFF
abundance: NA; j_gene: TRBJ1-5; d_gene: TRBD1; v_gene: TRBV4-3; CDR3nt: TGCGCCAGCAGCCAAGATGGACAGGGTGCGAGACAGCCCCAGCATTTT; CDR3aa: CASSQDGQGARQPQHF
abundance: NA; j_gene: TRBJ2-3; d_gene: NA; v_gene: TRBV6-5; CDR3nt: TGTGCCACCTCGACCAGCGGCACAGATACGCAGTATTTT; CDR3aa: CATSTSGTDTQYF
abundance: NA; j_gene: TRBJ1-2; d_gene: NA; v_gene: TRBV19; CDR3nt: TGTGCCAGTAGTATAGGAGGGGGTTCCACGTTCGGCTACACCTTC; CDR3aa: CASSIGGGSTFGYTF
abundance: NA; j_gene: TRBJ2-1; d_gene: TRBD2; v_gene: TRBV2; CDR3nt: TGTGCCAGCGCGGGACTAGCGGGGGGGCGAAATGAGCAGTTCTTC; CDR3aa: CASAGLAGGRNEQFF
abundance: NA; j_gene: TRBJ2-7; d_gene: TRBD1; v_gene: TRBV28; CDR3nt: TGTGCCAGCAGTTTAGAGGGTTCCGGGACAGTCGCCTACGAGCAGTACTTC; CDR3aa: CASSLEGSGTVAYEQYF
abundance: NA; j_gene: TRBJ1-3; d_gene: NA; v_gene: TRBV5-5; CDR3nt: TGTGCCAGCAGCTTGGAAGGGGGCTCTGGAAACACCATATATTTT; CDR3aa: CASSLEGGSGNTIYF
abundance: few; j_gene: TRBJ2-7; d_gene: TRBD1; v_gene: TRBV24-1; CDR3nt: TGTGCCACTGGACAGGATCACGAGCAGTACTTC; CDR3aa: CATGQDHEQYF
abundance: NA; j_gene: TRBJ1-5; d_gene: NA; v_gene: TRBV10-3; CDR3nt: TGTGCCATCAGCCCCGACAGTTACAATCAGCCCCAGCATTTT; CDR3aa: CAISPDSYNQPQHF
abundance: NA; j_gene: TRBJ1-6; d_gene: NA; v_gene: TRBV30; CDR3nt: TGTGCCTGGAGTGACCGCCTTTGGGGTTCACCCCTCCACTTT; CDR3aa: CAWSDRLWGSPLHF
abundance: NA; j_gene: TRBJ2-5; d_gene: NA; v_gene: TRBV6-5; CDR3nt: TGTGCCAGCAGTCCCAGGGGTCGGGAGACCCAGTACTTC; CDR3aa: CASSPRGRETQYF
abundance: few; j_gene: TRBJ2-5; d_gene: NA; v_gene: TRBV7-9; CDR3nt: TGTGCCAGCAGCTACGCGGGACTTATAGCAGAGACCCAGTACTTC; CDR3aa: CASSYAGLIAETQYF
abundance: NA; j_gene: TRBJ2-7; d_gene: NA; v_gene: TRBV29-1; CDR3nt: TGCAGCGTTGACACCGATCTAGGGTACGAGCAGTACTTC; CDR3aa: CSVDTDLGYEQYF
abundance: NA; j_gene: TRBJ1-3; d_gene: NA; v_gene: TRBV5-1; CDR3nt: TGCGCCAGCAGCTGGGATGGGAGCTCTGGAAACACCATATATTTT; CDR3aa: CASSWDGSSGNTIYF
abundance: NA; j_gene: TRBJ1-6; d_gene: NA; v_gene: TRBV27; CDR3nt: TGTGCCAGCAGTTCTACCGCGAGGAGGGGTGCCTATAATTCACCCCTCCACTTT; CDR3aa: CASSSTARRGAYNSPLHF
abundance: NA; j_gene: TRBJ1-3; d_gene: TRBD1; v_gene: TRBV6-1; CDR3nt: TGTGCCAGCAGTGGCTCAGGGACAGGGGGTGGAAACACCATATATTTT; CDR3aa: CASSGSGTGGGNTIYF
abundance: few; j_gene: TRBJ2-7; d_gene: NA; v_gene: TRBV4-3; CDR3nt: TGCGCCAGCAGCCAAGGGCGCGGGGTCTCCTACGAGCAGTACTTC; CDR3aa: CASSQGRGVSYEQYF
abundance: NA; j_gene: TRBJ2-5; d_gene: NA; v_gene: TRBV24-1; CDR3nt: TGTGCCACCAGTGATAAGGACAGACACCAAGAGACCCAGTACTTC; CDR3aa: CATSDKDRHQETQYF
abundance: NA; j_gene: TRBJ1-5; d_gene: NA; v_gene: TRBV27; CDR3nt: TGTGCCAGCAGCCAGGTGGGGGGGCATCAGCCCCAGCATTTT; CDR3aa: CASSQVGGHQPQHF
abundance: NA; j_gene: TRBJ2-7; d_gene: NA; v_gene: TRBV7-2; CDR3nt: TGTGCCAGCAGCTTAGCGGTAACCCCCCCCGGGGGTGAGCAGTACTTC; CDR3aa: CASSLAVTPPGGEQYF
abundance: few; j_gene: TRBJ2-5; d_gene: TRBD2; v_gene: TRBV5-1; CDR3nt: TGCGCCAGCAGCTTGGAGGGGACTAGCGGGGCCCAGTACTTC; CDR3aa: CASSLEGTSGAQYF
abundance: NA; j_gene: TRBJ2-3; d_gene: NA; v_gene: TRBV15; CDR3nt: TGTGCCACGAGACTATCCTGGTCTCTGGATACGCAGTATTTT; CDR3aa: CATRLSWSLDTQYF
abundance: NA; j_gene: TRBJ2-1; d_gene: NA; v_gene: TRBV7-3; CDR3nt: TGTGCCAGCAGCATTTCAACAGGGGAGCAGTTCTTC; CDR3aa: CASSISTGEQFF
abundance: once; j_gene: TRBJ1-2; d_gene: NA; v_gene: TRBV30; CDR3nt: TGTGCCTGGAGTGTACAGAGAAACTATGGCTACACCTTC; CDR3aa: CAWSVQRNYGYTF
abundance: NA; j_gene: TRBJ1-2; d_gene: NA; v_gene: TRBV6-6; CDR3nt: TGTGCCAGCAGTTACTCGACGGAGAACTCCGGCTACACCTTC; CDR3aa: CASSYSTENSGYTF
abundance: NA; j_gene: TRBJ1-2; d_gene: NA; v_gene: TRBV19; CDR3nt: TGTGCCAGTAGTCGAGGGGACTATGGCTACACCTTC; CDR3aa: CASSRGDYGYTF